This T cell receptor beta chain was identified in a study of cytomegalovirus exposure and HLA in healthy donors (dated by TCRdb to about 2017). Some background on the complete study: According to a later analysis, the approximately 120 validation repertoires were produced on the same platform as the approximately 620 repertoires of the first cohort. The study was designed to test whether signatures of past pathogen exposure could be identified by cataloging public T cell receptors. In addition to the first cohort of around 670 subjects, a separate validation cohort of around 110 different subjects was used. To predict cytomegalovirus infection status, the study combined high-throughput TCR immunosequencing, statistical association of individual TCRs with disease status, and machine learning.

Separate from the roughly 650-subject first cohort, the validation cohort of 120 subjects was the group to which the donors belonged. CDR1 and CDR2, looked up from the germline V gene, are SNHLY and FYNNEI. Trimming at the junction amounts to 1 base on V and 6 bases on J, and the germline ends lie 10 bases apart. Including the terminal cysteine and phenylalanine, the CDR3 comprises 14 residues. CDR3 DNA only is kept here, 42 bases in frame from base 1. The library was made by the immunoSEQ multiplex PCR assay. In the paper's pipeline: A statistical classification framework was built for diagnosing cytomegalovirus status from the catalog of TCR beta chain sequences. This immuneACCESS table, as held by TCRdb, lists in-frame sequences with V and J called but not all clones. Of the missing ones, under half trace to an unresolved V gene in checked studies; the others have no known cause. Clone size and V and J calls were adopted from that table, with D and trimming inferred from the DNA. Across this sample there are 150,000 to 200,000 clones, with 86% seen only once. Jointly, the top ten make up more than 1.2% of the sample.

The investigation overall reported the following: A total of some 180 TCR beta chains were listed by the study as associated with cytomegalovirus. Cytomegalovirus status was reported to be diagnosed by the classifier with high specificity and sensitivity in both the original and validation cohorts. It was suggested by the authors that the approach could potentially be generalized to other disease states and immunological phenotypes. Of the cluster scores, roughly 95% were above 0 in a later analysis, which found that TCRs clustered in the first cohort also tended to co-occur in the 120 validation repertoires. In vitro tests confirmed that a few of the cytomegalovirus-associated TCR beta chains recognize cytomegalovirus antigens. A later analysis had no HLA typing for the validation cohort, so co-occurrence there was scored across all 130 or so repertoires. Most TCR sequences were observed very rarely across donors, whereas some public TCRs were present in many individuals.

About this clone itself: Its antigen has not been determined. Base quality data are lacking; no much larger clone is found one base away.

The clonotype originates from a woman under 30 in good health and CMV-seronegative. Sequencing input: PBMCs. The chain links TRBV2 with TRBJ1-5; the D gene identity is not certain. The CDR3 protein sequence reads: CASSEVRGSQPQHF. The DNA sequence is TGTGCCAGCAGTGAAGTAAGAGGGAGTCAGCCCCAGCATTTT. Reference TRBV2 and TRBJ1-5 genes cover what lies past the CDR3, so the full variable domain is EPEVTQTPSHQVTQMGQEVILRCVPISNHLYFYWYRQILGQKVEFLVSFYNNEISEKSEIFDDQFSVERPDGSNFTLKIRSTKLEDSAMYFCASSEVRGSQPQHFGDGTRLSIL.